This is a list of T cell receptor beta chains from one sample in a study of blood T cell repertoires in COVID-19. Using immunoSEQ multiplex PCR, the repertoire was profiled, and TCRdb retains in-frame clones only, with some absent. The sample records some 150,000 clones, 88% being singletons. The sequenced sample consisted of peripheral blood. These receptors all come from a human donor in a cohort sampled during active COVID-19. Both conserved end residues are part of each CDR3. A D gene is named only where the DNA matches it firmly. Clone size appears in some rows only: once, few, many, or a class for an expanded clone.

CASSSGTGKAFF	TGTGCCAGCAGCTCCGGGACAGGTAAAGCTTTCTTT	TRBD1	12	TRBV5-6	TRBJ1-1	-
CASIATENTEAFF	TGTGCCAGTATCGCGACAGAGAACACTGAAGCTTTCTTT	-	13	TRBV19	TRBJ1-1	-
CSAVGQETQYF	TGCAGTGCTGTCGGGCAAGAGACCCAGTACTTC	-	11	TRBV20-1	TRBJ2-5	-
CSVEGRDRGSDEQYF	TGCAGCGTTGAAGGTCGGGACAGGGGTTCCGACGAGCAGTACTTC	TRBD1	15	TRBV29-1	TRBJ2-7	-
CASSLGGGMNTEAFF	TGTGCCAGCAGCTTAGGGGGGGGGATGAACACTGAAGCTTTCTTT	-	15	TRBV7-2	TRBJ1-1	-
CAWKHSINTEAFF	TGTGCCTGGAAACACAGCATTAACACTGAAGCTTTCTTT	-	13	TRBV30	TRBJ1-1	once
CATKQNPPYGELFF	TGTGCCACCAAACAAAACCCACCTTACGGGGAGCTGTTTTTT	-	14	TRBV28	TRBJ2-2	-
CASSLVIVVDTQYF	TGTGCCAGCAGCTTGGTGATAGTTGTAGATACGCAGTATTTT	-	14	TRBV5-8	TRBJ2-3	few
CASSPPSRAEQYF	TGTGCCAGCAGCCCACCTTCCAGGGCCGAGCAGTACTTC	-	13	TRBV11-1	TRBJ2-7	-
CASSVTPNTGELFF	TGTGCCAGTAGTGTCACTCCGAACACCGGGGAGCTGTTTTTT	-	14	TRBV19	TRBJ2-2	-
CASSSPGQGDQPQHF	TGTGCCAGCAGCAGCCCGGGACAGGGGGATCAGCCCCAGCATTTT	-	15	TRBV21-1	TRBJ1-5	-
CASSLWADDQPQHF	TGTGCCAGCAGCTTGTGGGCCGATGATCAGCCCCAGCATTTT	-	14	TRBV5-5	TRBJ1-5	-
CASSVPGGRYEQYF	TGTGCCAGCAGTGTGCCAGGGGGTAGGTACGAGCAGTACTTC	TRBD1	14	TRBV25-1	TRBJ2-7	-
CASSSTGVSGELFF	TGCGCCAGCAGCTCGACAGGGGTGAGCGGGGAGCTGTTTTTT	TRBD1	14	TRBV5-1	TRBJ2-2	-
CASSPIAGGNGELFF	TGTGCCAGCAGCCCCATTGCGGGGGGCAACGGGGAGCTGTTTTTT	TRBD2	15	TRBV28	TRBJ2-2	-
CASSFSGGGGSNQPQHF	TGTGCCAGCAGCTTTTCAGGGGGCGGAGGGAGCAATCAGCCCCAGCATTTT	TRBD1	17	TRBV7-2	TRBJ1-5	-
CATSDWTSGGGTQYF	TGTGCCACCAGTGATTGGACTAGCGGGGGCGGGACCCAGTACTTC	TRBD2	15	TRBV24-1	TRBJ2-5	-
CASSLNRGTEAFF	TGTGCCAGCAGCTTGAACAGGGGAACTGAAGCTTTCTTT	TRBD1	13	TRBV5-6	TRBJ1-1	-
CASSLTGGSNEKLFF	TGTGCCAGCAGCCTCACAGGGGGCTCTAATGAAAAACTGTTTTTT	TRBD1	15	TRBV5-4	TRBJ1-4	-
CASSELGGGSNGAKNIQYF	TGCGCCAGCAGTGAGTTGGGCGGGGGTTCTAATGGGGCCAAAAACATTCAGTACTTC	TRBD2	19	TRBV10-2	TRBJ2-4	-
CASSSLRNTEAFF	TGTGCCAGCAGCTCCCTGAGGAACACTGAAGCTTTCTTT	-	13	TRBV7-3	TRBJ1-1	-
CASSRGGSYNEQFF	TGTGCCAGCAGTAGGGGTGGGTCCTACAATGAGCAGTTCTTC	-	14	TRBV6-5	TRBJ2-1	-
CASTPQLNTGELFF	TGCGCCAGCACCCCCCAGTTGAACACCGGGGAGCTGTTTTTT	-	14	TRBV5-1	TRBJ2-2	once
CASSPRGSAYEQYF	TGTGCCAGCAGCCCCAGGGGGTCGGCCTACGAGCAGTACTTC	TRBD1	14	TRBV7-9	TRBJ2-7	-
CASSPLVGEQFF	TGTGCCAGCAGTCCCCTAGTGGGTGAGCAGTTCTTC	-	12	TRBV12-3/TRBV12-4	TRBJ2-1	-
CASSQEDRAYSPLHF	TGTGCCAGCAGCCAGGAGGACAGGGCCTATTCACCCCTCCACTTT	TRBD1	15	TRBV9	TRBJ1-6	-
CASSLGGSGSAITNNEQFF	TGTGCCAGCAGCTTAGGAGGTAGCGGGAGCGCCATCACCAACAATGAGCAGTTCTTC	TRBD2	19	TRBV7-9	TRBJ2-1	-
CASSSGGYNSPLHF	TGTGCCAGCAGCTCGGGGGGATATAATTCACCCCTCCACTTT	-	14	TRBV7-9	TRBJ1-6	-
CASSKAYPEMNTEAFF	TGTGCCAGCAGCAAAGCCTACCCGGAGATGAACACTGAAGCTTTCTTT	-	16	TRBV21-1	TRBJ1-1	-
CASSQSRVGNSPLHF	TGTGCCAGCAGCCAATCCAGGGTGGGGAATTCACCCCTCCACTTT	-	15	TRBV3-1/TRBV3-2	TRBJ1-6	-
CASSQDTAGPTDTQYF	TGTGCCAGCAGCCAAGATACTGCGGGACCCACAGATACGCAGTATTTT	-	16	TRBV3-1/TRBV3-2	TRBJ2-3	once
CASSDRVGTSGSRSYNEQFF	TGTGCCAGCAGTGACAGGGTTGGGACTAGCGGGAGTCGTTCCTACAATGAGCAGTTCTTC	TRBD2	20	TRBV2	TRBJ2-1	-
CASSQSPDGSVRPQHF	TGTGCCAGCAGCCAATCCCCCGACGGAAGCGTGAGGCCCCAGCATTTT	-	16	TRBV16	TRBJ1-5	-
CASSPRTGRDTEAFF	TGTGCCAGCAGTCCCCGGACAGGGAGGGACACTGAAGCTTTCTTT	TRBD1	15	TRBV28	TRBJ1-1	-
CASSTQGAYTGELFF	TGTGCCAGTAGTACCCAGGGGGCTTACACCGGGGAGCTGTTTTTT	TRBD1	15	TRBV19	TRBJ2-2	-
CASSQGGTGTYEQYF	TGTGCCAGCAGCCAAGGGGGGACAGGTACCTACGAGCAGTACTTC	TRBD1	15	TRBV14	TRBJ2-7	-
CASSPTGEVNTGELFF	TGTGCCAGCAGTCCTACAGGGGAGGTTAACACCGGGGAGCTGTTTTTT	-	16	TRBV7-3	TRBJ2-2	-
CASSWASGGASDTQYF	TGTGCCAGCAGCTGGGCTAGCGGGGGGGCATCAGATACGCAGTATTTT	TRBD2	16	TRBV7-2	TRBJ2-3	-
CASRWGTGDSYEQYF	TGTGCCAGTAGATGGGGGACAGGGGATTCCTACGAGCAGTACTTC	TRBD1	15	TRBV19	TRBJ2-7	once
CASSPSGTSYNEQFF	TGTGCCAGCAGCCCCAGCGGGACGAGCTACAATGAGCAGTTCTTC	TRBD2	15	TRBV7-2	TRBJ2-1	-
CASSQWQGRNGEQYF	TGTGCCAGCAGCCAATGGCAGGGGAGAAATGGCGAGCAGTACTTC	-	15	TRBV4-2	TRBJ2-7	-
CASSLEATGVETQYF	TGCGCCAGCAGCTTGGAGGCGACAGGGGTTGAGACCCAGTACTTC	TRBD1	15	TRBV5-1	TRBJ2-5	-
CASRGRDQETQYF	TGCGCTAGCCGGGGAAGGGACCAAGAGACCCAGTACTTC	-	13	TRBV5-1	TRBJ2-5	-
CASSDRGLLYEQYF	TGTGCCAGCAGCGACAGGGGATTGTTGTACGAGCAGTACTTC	TRBD1	14	TRBV6-4	TRBJ2-7	-
CAWSVPGQGSTDTQYF	TGTGCCTGGAGTGTCCCCGGACAGGGTAGCACAGATACGCAGTATTTT	TRBD1	16	TRBV30	TRBJ2-3	-
CASTNLAGGRGTQYF	TGTGCCAGCACCAACTTAGCGGGGGGCCGAGGTACGCAGTATTTT	TRBD2	15	TRBV7-2	TRBJ2-3	once
CASSQRGGANNEQFF	TGTGCCAGCAGCCAACGCGGGGGGGCAAACAATGAGCAGTTCTTC	TRBD2	15	TRBV3-1/TRBV3-2	TRBJ2-1	-
CASSVATNTGELFF	TGTGCCAGCAGCGTAGCCACGAACACCGGGGAGCTGTTTTTT	-	14	TRBV9	TRBJ2-2	-
CASHLNRGGAEEQYF	TGTGCCAGCCACCTTAATCGCGGGGGGGCGGAAGAGCAGTACTTC	TRBD2	15	TRBV6-5	TRBJ2-7	few
CASSPTGTSGPYEQYF	TGTGCCAGCTCACCAACCGGGACTAGCGGACCCTACGAGCAGTACTTC	TRBD2	16	TRBV5-4	TRBJ2-7	-